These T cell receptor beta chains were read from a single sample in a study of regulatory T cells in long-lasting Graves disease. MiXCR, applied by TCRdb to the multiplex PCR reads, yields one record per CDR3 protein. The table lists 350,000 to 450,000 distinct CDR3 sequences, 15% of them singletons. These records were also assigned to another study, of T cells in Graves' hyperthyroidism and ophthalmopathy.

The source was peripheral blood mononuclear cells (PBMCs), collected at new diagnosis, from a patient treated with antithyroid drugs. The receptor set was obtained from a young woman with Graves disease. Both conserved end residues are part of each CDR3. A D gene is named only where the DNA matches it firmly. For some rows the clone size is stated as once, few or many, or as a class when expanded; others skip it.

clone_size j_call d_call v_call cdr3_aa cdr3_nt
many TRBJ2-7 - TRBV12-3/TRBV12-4 CASSTEHMKQYF TGTGCCAGCAGTACTGAACATATGAAGCAGTACTTC
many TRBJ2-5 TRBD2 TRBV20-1 CSASPLGLAGEETQYF TGCAGTGCTAGCCCCCTCGGACTAGCGGGAGAGGAGACCCAGTACTTC
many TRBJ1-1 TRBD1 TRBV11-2 CASSFSRGWNTEAFF TGTGCCAGCAGCTTTTCCAGGGGGTGGAACACTGAAGCTTTCTTT
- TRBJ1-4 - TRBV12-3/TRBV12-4 CASSLEGEKLFF TGTGCCAGCAGCCTAGAAGGGGAAAAACTGTTTTTT
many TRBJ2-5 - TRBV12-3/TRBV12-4 CASSLVGGRETQYF TGTGCCAGCAGTTTAGTTGGGGGTAGGGAGACCCAGTACTTC
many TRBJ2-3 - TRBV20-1 CSAKLVGDTQYF TGCAGTGCTAAGCTAGTTGGAGATACGCAGTATTTT
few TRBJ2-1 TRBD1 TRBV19 CASSITGTGYNEQFF TGTGCCAGTAGTATTACCGGGACAGGGTACAATGAGCAGTTCTTC
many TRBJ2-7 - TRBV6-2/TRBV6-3 CASSPSPYYEQYF TGTGCCAGCAGTCCTAGCCCCTACTACGAGCAGTACTTC
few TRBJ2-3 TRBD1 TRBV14 CASSLDRRLYF TGTGCCAGCAGCTTGGACAGGCGACTTTATTTT
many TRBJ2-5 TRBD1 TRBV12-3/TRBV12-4 CASRALDRGAGETQYF TGTGCCAGCAGAGCCCTCGACAGGGGTGCAGGGGAGACCCAGTACTTC
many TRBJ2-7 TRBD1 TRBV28 CASSSPLGTGRHEQYF TGTGCCAGCAGTTCCCCACTCGGGACAGGGCGCCACGAGCAGTACTTC
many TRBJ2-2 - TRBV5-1 CASRYRAGNTGELFF TGCGCCAGTCGCTACAGGGCGGGTAACACCGGGGAGCTGTTTTTT
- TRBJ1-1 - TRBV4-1 CASSQVLYTEAFF TGCGCCAGCAGCCAAGTTTTGTACACTGAAGCTTTCTTT
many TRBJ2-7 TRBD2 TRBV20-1 CSASPGGQLAAYEQYF TGCAGTGCTAGTCCGGGGGGGCAACTAGCGGCCTACGAGCAGTACTTC
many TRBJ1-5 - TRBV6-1 CASSESGINQPQHF TGTGCCAGCAGTGAATCAGGGATTAATCAGCCCCAGCATTTT
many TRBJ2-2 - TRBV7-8 CASSTSGLSTGELFF TGTGCCAGCAGCACTAGTGGACTATCCACCGGGGAGCTGTTTTTT